The 18 T cell receptor beta chains presented below share a single source sample, sequenced in a study of T cell changes during pregnancy in multiple sclerosis. The repertoire was sequenced with immunoSEQ multiplex PCR; TCRdb's copy has only in-frame clones and lacks some. The sample includes around 57,000 clones, 91% of them seen just once. The sample consisted of peripheral blood, taken after pregnancy. Receptors were obtained from a female donor in good health, enrolled as a control in a pregnancy study.

The V call is TRBV18, the J call TRBJ1-2, with 7 bases identical to TRBD1. V shed 6 bases and J 6 bases; nucleotides not matched to a gene: 4. The CDR3 covers 12 residues. CDR1 KGHSH and CDR2 LQKENI come from the germline V gene. CDR3 in amino acids: CASSTGQNGYTF. Here the CDR3 DNA reads TGTGCCAGCTCGACAGGGCAGAATGGCTACACCTTC.

CDR3 sequence (DNA): TGTGCCAGCAGTGAGAGCGGGGGGGACACAGATACGCAGTATTTT. Protein: CASSESGGDTDTQYF. The chain joins TRBV6-1 to TRBJ2-3; 10 positions match TRBD2. The CDR3 extends over 15 amino acids. CDR1 is MNHNS, CDR2 SASEGT, per germline. Losses at the gene ends were 3 bases for V and 2 bases for J; bases not matched to a gene: 2.

This chain uses TRBV19 with TRBJ1-4, with 8 bases that match TRBD1. V shed 4 bases and J 7 bases; nucleotides not matched to a gene: 11. Germline V gives CDR1 LNHDA, CDR2 SQIVND (reference sequence). The CDR3 runs 16 residues. CDR3 nucleotide sequence: TGTGCCAGTAGTACGCCGCGGACAGGGTATCGTGAAAAACTGTTTTTT. Protein sequence: CASSTPRTGYREKLFF.

V is TRBV18 and J is TRBJ2-1, with 7 positions matching TRBD1. CDR1 and CDR2 from the germline V gene are KGHSH and LQKENI. Unmatched junction bases numbered 4, after V lost 3 bases and J lost 2 bases. The CDR3 contains 15 residues. CDR3 in amino acids: CASSPGTATYNEQFF. The CDR3 bases are TGTGCCAGCTCACCCGGGACAGCGACCTACAATGAGCAGTTCTTC.

The rearrangement links TRBV4-3 to TRBJ1-5; TRBD1 is a possible D gene (6 bases). With 0 bases removed from V and 6 bases from J, the gap between germline ends came to 12 bases. Germline V gene sequence: CDR1 LGHNA, CDR2 YSLEER. CDR3 size: 15 residues. DNA of the CDR3: TGCGCCAGCAGCCAAGAAGCAGGGGCCGGTCAGCCCCAGCATTTT. Amino acid sequence: CASSQEAGAGQPQHF.

This chain uses TRBV7-9 with TRBJ1-1; possible D gene TRBD1, 5 bases. Germline V gene sequence: CDR1 SEHNR, CDR2 FQNEAQ (reference sequence). With 5 bases removed from V and 2 bases from J, the gap between germline ends came to 12 bases. The CDR3 totals 14 residues. The CDR3 nucleotides read TGTGCCAGCAGCGGCGGGGCCCTCAACACTGAAGCTTTCTTT. It is translated as CASSGGALNTEAFF.

This clone was seen a few times. This chain connects TRBV28 to TRBJ1-6, with 7 bases matching TRBD1. V was pared by 6 bases and J by 5 bases, with 1 base of the junction left unmatched. The germline V gene encodes CDR1 MDHEN and CDR2 SYDVKM. The CDR3 is 13 residues long. CDR3: CASRTGNNSPLHF. In DNA form, the CDR3 reads TGTGCCAGCAGGACAGGGAATAATTCACCCCTCCACTTT.

V gene TRBV7-2 combines with J gene TRBJ1-5; D gene ambiguous. Germline CDR1 reads SGHTA; CDR2 reads FQGNSA. This CDR3 region has 17 residues. Deletions cut 1 base from V and 4 bases from J, with 17 bases between. CDR3: CASSLGPPRIFNQPQHF. The CDR3 DNA reads TGTGCCAGCAGCTTAGGTCCTCCCAGAATATTTAATCAGCCCCAGCATTTT.

This clone was observed once. The chain joins TRBV7-9 to TRBJ2-2, with 10 positions matching TRBD1. Germline V lookup: CDR1 SEHNR, CDR2 FQNEAQ (reference sequence). The CDR3 extends over 16 amino acids. The trim removed 7 bases at V and 5 bases at J, leaving 10 bases unmatched. The CDR3 sequence is CASTQPTGGGTGELFF. DNA for the CDR3: TGTGCCAGCACTCAACCGACAGGGGGCGGAACCGGGGAGCTGTTTTTT.

This clone was counted only a few times. The V and J genes are TRBV4-2 and TRBJ2-3, with 14 bases that match TRBD2. V trimming: 5 bases; J trimming: 3 bases; junction bases outside the gene matches: 7. This CDR3 is 17 amino acids long. Per germline, CDR1 LGHNA and CDR2 YNFKEQ. The CDR3: CASSREGTSGGTDTQYF. The CDR3 coding sequence is TGTGCCAGCAGCAGGGAGGGGACTAGCGGGGGTACAGATACGCAGTATTTT.

The chain links TRBV5-5 to TRBJ1-5, with 8 bases that match TRBD1. The germline V gene has CDR1 SGHKS and CDR2 YYEKEE (reference sequence). The CDR3 is 16 amino acids. J was trimmed by 5 bases and V by 5 bases; bases with no gene match: 12. CDR3 region: CASSYSDRGLDQPQHF. CDR3 bases: TGTGCCAGCAGTTATAGCGACAGGGGACTGGATCAGCCCCAGCATTTT.

The chain links TRBV6-1 to TRBJ2-1, with 8 bases matching TRBD2. The CDR3 consists of 15 residues. CDR1 and CDR2 (germline): MNHNS, SASEGT. Unmatched junction bases numbered 9, after V lost 6 bases and J lost 5 bases. The CDR3 region has the DNA TGTGCCAGCAGCCCGAGCGGGGGAAGCGACAATGAGCAGTTCTTC. Translation: CASSPSGGSDNEQFF.

V and J are TRBV27 and TRBJ1-5; no firm D call. V was pared by 0 bases and J by 1 base, with 10 bases between. Germline CDR1 MNHEY, CDR2 SMNVEV (reference sequence). The CDR3 extends over 16 amino acids. The CDR3 bases are TGTGCCAGCAGTTTATCGCCAAGGAGAAGCAATCAGCCCCAGCATTTT. Translation: CASSLSPRRSNQPQHF.

The chain employs TRBV18 and TRBJ2-3; D is possibly TRBD1 (5 bases). Between the trimmed V and J ends, which lost 3 bases and 0 bases, there was a span of 13 bases. The CDR3 totals 16 residues. The germline V gene encodes CDR1 KGHSH and CDR2 LQKENI. The CDR3, as DNA: TGTGCCAGCTCACCTTATACAGGTGCTAGCACAGATACGCAGTATTTT. As protein: CASSPYTGASTDTQYF.

The rearrangement links TRBV7-8 to TRBJ2-3; maybe TRBD1 (6 bases). With 5 bases removed from V and 0 bases from J, the gap between germline ends came to 12 bases. This CDR3 is built from 15 residues. Germline V lookup: CDR1 SGHVS, CDR2 FQNEAQ. In nucleotides, the CDR3 is TGTGCCAGCAGCCTGGGGACACATAGCACAGATACGCAGTATTTT. This sequence encodes CASSLGTHSTDTQYF. Full variable domain (rest looked up from reference TRBV7-8 and TRBJ2-3): GAGVSQSPRYKVAKRGQDVALRCDPISGHVSLFWYQQALGQGPEFLTYFQNEAQLDKSGLPSDRFFAERPEGSVSTLKIQRTQQEDSAVYLCASSLGTHSTDTQYFGPGTRLTVL.

This chain uses TRBV29-1 with TRBJ1-4, with 8 nucleotides matching TRBD1. J was trimmed by 0 bases and V by 7 bases; bases with no gene match: 4. CDR1 and CDR2 (germline): SQVTM, ANQGSEA. This CDR3 has 14 residues. The CDR3 loop is CSARDRPTNEKLFF. CDR3 nucleotides: TGCAGCGCCAGGGACAGGCCAACTAATGAAAAACTGTTTTTT.

V gene TRBV19 combines with J gene TRBJ2-6, with TRBD1 matching 7 bases. Per germline, CDR1 LNHDA and CDR2 SQIVND (reference sequence). V was pared by 5 bases and J by 0 bases, with 7 bases of the junction left unmatched. The CDR3 sequence is 17 residues long. The DNA of the CDR3 is TGTGCCAGTAGTGAGCCGGGACAGTCCTCTGGGGCCAACGTCCTGACTTTC. It is translated as CASSEPGQSSGANVLTF. The variable domain in full, completed from reference TRBV19 and TRBJ2-6, reads DGGITQSPKYLFRKEGQNVTLSCEQNLNHDAMYWYRQDPGQGLRLIYYSQIVNDFQKGDIAEGYSVSREKKESFPLTVTSAQKNPTAFYLCASSEPGQSSGANVLTFGAGSRLTVL.

This chain uses TRBV10-3 with TRBJ1-1; weak D call: TRBD1 (6 bases). V was trimmed by 10 bases and J by 3 bases, leaving 21 bases between them. This CDR3 has 15 residues. Germline V gene data show CDR1 as ENHRY and CDR2 as SYGVKD. This CDR3 reads CATHRARATDTEAFF. DNA of the CDR3: TGTGCCACCCACAGGGCGAGGGCGACGGACACTGAAGCTTTCTTT.